This TCR beta chain was recovered during a study of T cells expressing NK-cell markers. Points from the study as a whole: The study found these clonotypes also leading the CD3+CD56-NKG2C+ fraction in a few donors. Whether expanded NKG2C+ T cell clones were HCMV specific stayed uncertain. Among CD8+ T cells from six donors, dominant NKG2C+ clonotypes accounted for 1.0-7.0%.

The germline V gene has CDR1 SGHAT and CDR2 FQNNGV. The CDR3 totals 16 residues. Template switching by 5'RACE with UMIs generated the TCR beta cDNA. TCRdb reprocessed the 5' RACE reads and keeps a single row for each CDR3 protein, giving no DNA. The sample has hundreds of thousands of distinct CDR3 sequences, and its top ten clones hold under 6.5%. Comment on this clonotype: The antigen is not known.

The material sequenced was blood T cells: a sorted CD56 or NKG2C T cell subset, CD4+ or CD8+ T cells, or bulk PBMC T cells (not recorded which). V usage is TRBV11-2 and J usage is TRBJ2-3; TCRdb selects TRBD2, and the lack of DNA leaves this call unchecked. This receptor was taken from a man aged 18-75 years in good health. The CDR3 reads CATSSLPGLGEDTQYF.